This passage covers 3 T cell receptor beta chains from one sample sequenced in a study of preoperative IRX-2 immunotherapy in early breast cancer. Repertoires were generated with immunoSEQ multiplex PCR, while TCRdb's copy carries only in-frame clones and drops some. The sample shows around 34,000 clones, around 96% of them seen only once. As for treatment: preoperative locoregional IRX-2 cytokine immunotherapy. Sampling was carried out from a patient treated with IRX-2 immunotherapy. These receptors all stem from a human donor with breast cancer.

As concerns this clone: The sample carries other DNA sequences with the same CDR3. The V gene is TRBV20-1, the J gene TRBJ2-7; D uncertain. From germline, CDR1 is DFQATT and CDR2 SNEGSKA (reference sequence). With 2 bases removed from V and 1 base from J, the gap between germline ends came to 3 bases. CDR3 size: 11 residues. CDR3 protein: CSARSSYEQYF. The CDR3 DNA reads TGCAGTGCTAGAAGTTCCTACGAGCAGTACTTC.

The CDR3 is CASSLAGGGPTDTQYF. The CDR3 nucleotides read TGTGCCAGCAGCTTGGCGGGGGGTGGACCCACAGATACGCAGTATTTT. V gene TRBV7-6 combines with J gene TRBJ2-3; 8 positions match TRBD2. The CDR3 is made up of 16 amino acids. The germline CDR1 and CDR2 sequences are SGHVS and FNYEAQ. The ends lost 3 bases at V and 2 bases at J; junction bases unmatched: 7.

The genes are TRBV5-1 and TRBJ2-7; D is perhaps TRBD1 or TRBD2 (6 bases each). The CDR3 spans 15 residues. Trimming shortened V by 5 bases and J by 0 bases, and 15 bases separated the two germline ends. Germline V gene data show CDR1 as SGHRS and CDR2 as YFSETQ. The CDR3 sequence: CASSDPGAYSYEQYF. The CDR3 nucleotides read TGCGCCAGCAGTGATCCGGGGGCCTACTCCTACGAGCAGTACTTC. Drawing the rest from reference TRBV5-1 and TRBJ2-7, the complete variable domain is KAGVTQTPRYLIKTRGQQVTLSCSPISGHRSVSWYQQTPGQGLQFLFEYFSETQRNKGNFPGRFSGRQFSNSRSEMNVSTLELGDSALYLCASSDPGAYSYEQYFGPGTRLTVT.